The 7 T cell receptor beta chains below were found in one sample sequenced in a study of blood T cell repertoires in COVID-19. Clones were sequenced by immunoSEQ multiplex PCR, and TCRdb holds only the in-frame ones, with some missing. Of 250,000 to 300,000 clones detected, around nine tenths appear once; the ten largest clones hold 2%. Sequenced: PBMCs or T cells enriched from blood (not recorded which). These receptors came from a woman aged 55-75 years in a cohort exposed to, infected with or recovered from COVID-19 (not recorded which).

V is TRBV30 and J is TRBJ1-1; no clear D. Germline CDR1 GTSNPN, CDR2 SVGIG (reference sequence). The V and J ends lost 0 bases and 4 bases respectively, with 12 bases between them. The CDR3 totals 14 residues. The DNA of the CDR3 is TGTGCCTGGAGTGTACGCGCTTGGAGCACTGAAGCTTTCTTT. Translating it yields CAWSVRAWSTEAFF.

The chain carries TRBV6-5 and TRBJ2-7; D is possibly TRBD1 (5 bases). Looked up from germline, CDR1 is MNHEY and CDR2 is SVGAGI. Trimming took off 6 bases at V and 2 bases at J, with 14 bases between the two ends. The CDR3 is 14 residues long. In nucleotides, the CDR3 is TGTGCCAGCAGCTCCGACAGAATAACCTACGAGCAGTACTTC. Its translation is CASSSDRITYEQYF.

The chain links TRBV5-1 to TRBJ2-2; D uncertain. The CDR3 length is 14 residues. The germline V and J ends were trimmed by 5 bases and 2 bases, with 10 bases remaining between them. Germline V gene sequence: CDR1 SGHRS, CDR2 YFSETQ. DNA of the CDR3: TGCGCCAGCAGGTGGCTGGTTAACACCGGGGAGCTGTTTTTT. Its translation is CASRWLVNTGELFF.

The CDR3 sequence: CASSKVDRVYYGYTF. The CDR3 DNA reads TGTGCCAGCAGCAAAGTAGACAGGGTCTACTATGGCTACACCTTC. J is TRBJ1-2 and V is TRBV21-1; the DNA was not used to check the table's D call, TRBD1. TRBV21-1 represents a pseudogene. This CDR3 spans 15 amino acids.

This clone has just one count. The J gene is TRBJ2-7, the V gene TRBV19; 8 bases agree with TRBD1. J gave up 3 bases and V 5 bases, and 9 bases lay outside the gene matches. Germline assignment: CDR1 LNHDA and CDR2 SQIVND (reference sequence). CDR3 length equals 15 residues. The CDR3 nucleotides read TGTGCCAGTAGTCCCAACAGGGGGAACAACTACGAGCAGTACTTC. Translated, it gives CASSPNRGNNYEQYF. Full variable domain (rest looked up from reference TRBV19 and TRBJ2-7): DGGITQSPKYLFRKEGQNVTLSCEQNLNHDAMYWYRQDPGQGLRLIYYSQIVNDFQKGDIAEGYSVSREKKESFPLTVTSAQKNPTAFYLCASSPNRGNNYEQYFGPGTRLTVT.

J is TRBJ2-7 and V is TRBV1; the table names TRBD1, a call not compared with the DNA. TRBV1 is recorded as a pseudogene. CDR3 length: 15 amino acids. The CDR3 here is CTSSLGGDSAYEQYF. The CDR3, as DNA: TGCACCAGCAGCCTAGGGGGAGACAGCGCCTACGAGCAGTACTTC.

This clone was observed at least ten times. V gene TRBV2 combines with J gene TRBJ2-1; TRBD2 aligns across 13 bases. The J segment lost 7 bases and the V segment lost 5 bases, leaving 5 bases of the junction unmatched. This CDR3 region has 15 residues. CDR1 is SNHLY and CDR2 is FYNNEI in the germline V gene. In nucleotides, the CDR3 is TGTGCCAGCAGTTACGGGACTAGCGGGATTAATGAGCAGTTCTTC. This gives the protein CASSYGTSGINEQFF.